These 20 T cell receptor beta chains share one sample of origin, sequenced in a study of tumor and adjacent non-tumor tissue in lung cancer. Three rounds of nested PCR, following a modified ARM-PCR protocol, produced the TCRbeta library. In TCRdb, the multiplex PCR reads were re-called with MiXCR into one record per CDR3 protein. The table lists about 200,000 distinct CDR3 sequences, 71% of them singletons. The template was RNA from unsorted bulk tissue. Input material: lung tumor tissue. The receptors were sampled from a man in his sixties with non-small cell lung cancer.

Comments on this clonotype: Without the conserved terminal phenylalanine or tryptophan, this CDR3 likely stems from a read error. This chain uses TRBV11-1 with TRBJ2-5; D ambiguous. Germline CDR1 is SGHAT and CDR2 is FQDESV (reference sequence). This CDR3 is 14 amino acids long. The CDR3 coding sequence is TGCGCCAGCAGCTTTACACCGAGTGGAGAGACCCAGTACTCC. This gives the protein CASSFTPSGETQYS.

The sample holds one count of this clonotype. The J gene is TRBJ2-6, the V gene TRBV7-3; D remains unclear. The germline V gene encodes CDR1 SGHTA and CDR2 FQGTGA. Trimming cost V 5 bases and J 2 bases, with 10 bases left between them. This CDR3 is built from 15 residues. The CDR3 loop reads CASSPSVAGANVLTF. CDR3 bases: TGTGCCAGCAGCCCTTCGGTAGCTGGGGCCAACGTCCTGACTTTC.

The chain employs TRBV20-1 and TRBJ1-4; D is unresolved. Trimming took off 2 bases at V and 4 bases at J, with 11 bases between the two ends. Germline V gives CDR1 DFQATT, CDR2 SNEGSKA (reference sequence). The CDR3 runs to 14 residues. CDR3 loop: CSARSGVDNEKLFF. The DNA of the CDR3 is TGCAGTGCTAGATCCGGGGTAGATAATGAAAAACTGTTTTTT.

This clonotype was found once. The chain carries TRBV5-1 and TRBJ1-6, with TRBD1 identical over 9 bases. J gave up 9 bases and V 4 bases, and 5 bases lay outside the gene matches. The CDR3 spans 14 residues. Germline CDR1 reads SGHRS; CDR2 reads YFSETQ. CDR3 sequence: CASSVGQGSSPLHF. CDR3 in DNA: TGCGCCAGCAGCGTTGGACAGGGGTCTTCACCCCTCCACTTT.

This clonotype showed up just a few times. The chain is built from TRBV7-9 and TRBJ2-1, with D maybe TRBD2 (6 bases). Trimming cost V 6 bases and J 7 bases, with 10 bases left between them. The V gene's germline CDR1 is SEHNR and CDR2 FQNEAQ (reference sequence). The CDR3 runs to 12 residues. The CDR3 coding sequence is TGTGCCAGCAGACCTCGGGGGAATGAGCAGTTCTTC. This encodes CASRPRGNEQFF.

This clonotype was counted between two and nine times. It may be a read error: a sequence one base away is much more abundant. The chain is built from TRBV29-1 and TRBJ2-3, with a tentative D call TRBD2 (5 bases). Germline V gene lookup returns CDR1 SQVTM and CDR2 ANQGSEA. This CDR3 contains 13 residues. CDR3 loop: CSVRGLTTDMQYF. The DNA for the CDR3 is TGCAGCGTCCGCGGACTTACCACAGATATGCAGTATTTT.

In this sample, this clonotype turned up a few times. This sequence joins TRBV4-1 and TRBJ1-1, with D perhaps matching TRBD1 (5 bases). Germline lookup yields CDR1 MGHRA and CDR2 YSYEKL. Trimming took off 1 base at V and 1 base at J, with 13 bases between the two ends. This CDR3 spans 16 amino acids. This CDR3 is CASSQALGLGNTEAFF. CDR3 in DNA: TGCGCCAGCAGCCAAGCCCTGGGGCTGGGGAACACTGAAGCTTTCTTT.

As for this clonotype: A much larger clone lies a single base off, so this may be a read error. This rearrangement joins TRBV20-1 to TRBJ1-4, with D tentatively TRBD1 (5 bases). CDR3 size: 15 residues. Germline CDR1 DFQATT, CDR2 SNEGSKA (reference sequence). Between the trimmed V and J ends, which lost 0 bases and 7 bases, there was a span of 15 bases. CDR3 residues: CSARDQGTVTEKLFF. The CDR3 DNA is TGCAGTGCTAGAGATCAAGGGACGGTTACTGAAAAACTGTTTTTT.

There are a few counts of this clonotype. V gene TRBV9 combines with J gene TRBJ2-3; TRBD2 matches at 10 bases. V lost 3 bases, J lost 6 bases, and 13 bases stayed unmatched. The CDR3 totals 17 residues. Germline V gene sequence: CDR1 SGDLS, CDR2 YYNGEE. In DNA form, the CDR3 reads TGTGCCAGCAGCGCCAAGCGGGGGGGCGTAATATCCGATACGCAGTATTTT. It encodes CASSAKRGGVISDTQYF. Using reference TRBV9 and TRBJ2-3 for the parts outside the CDR3, the full variable domain is DSGVTQTPKHLITATGQRVTLRCSPRSGDLSVYWYQQSLDQGLQFLIQYYNGEERAKGNILERFSAQQFPDLHSELNLSSLELGDSALYFCASSAKRGGVISDTQYFGPGTRLTVL.

The CDR3 sequence: CASILLGASINEQFF. The CDR3 region has the DNA TGTGCCAGCATCTTATTGGGGGCCTCAATAAATGAGCAGTTCTTC. The rearrangement links TRBV6-6 to TRBJ2-1; a possible D gene is TRBD1 (6 bases). Trimming removed 7 bases from V and 7 bases from J, with 20 bases in between. Germline lookup yields CDR1 MNHNY and CDR2 SVGAGI (reference sequence). The CDR3 totals 15 residues.

About this clonotype itself: One end of the junction does not line up with germline, which may come from a read error. The chain links TRBV5-4 to TRBJ2-7; D unresolved. CDR1 is SGHNT, CDR2 YYREEE, per germline (reference sequence). The CDR3 spans 16 residues. The CDR3 is CASSAPVGLPPYGQYF. DNA of the CDR3: TGTGCCAGCAGCGCGCCCGTAGGGTTGCCCCCCTACGGGCAGTACTTC.

Comment on this clonotype: Since a much larger clone is just one base distant, this may be a read error. V and J are TRBV20-1 and TRBJ2-3, with D unclear. V was cut by 2 bases and J by 4 bases, with 7 bases left in between. The CDR3 loop spans 12 amino acids. Germline assignment: CDR1 DFQATT and CDR2 SNEGSKA (reference sequence). Here the CDR3 DNA reads TGCAGTGCTAGATGGGAAGCAGATACGCAGTATTTT. It encodes CSARWEADTQYF.

Concerning this clonotype itself: The CDR3 end shows no conserved phenylalanine or tryptophan, and so a read error is likely. The chain carries TRBV20-1 and TRBJ2-1; 10 bases fit TRBD2. Germline V gene lookup returns CDR1 DFQATT and CDR2 SNEGSKA (reference sequence). This CDR3 is built from 13 residues. The CDR3 DNA reads TGCAGCGTTACCGGGACTAGCGACAATGAGCAGTTCTAC. Translated, it gives CSVTGTSDNEQFY.

In regard to this clonotype: Lacking the conserved final phenylalanine or tryptophan, this CDR3 likely reflects a read error. The chain combines TRBV6-1 with TRBJ2-3; 10 nucleotides agree with TRBD1. Germline-derived CDR1 and CDR2 are MNHNS and SASEGT. This CDR3 has 17 amino acids. The V and J ends lost 5 bases and 4 bases, in that order; junction bases with no gene match: 12. The CDR3 sequence: CASSKIPGTGAPDTQYS. For the CDR3, the DNA is TGTGCCAGCAGTAAAATTCCGGGGACAGGGGCCCCAGATACGCAGTATTCT.

Remarks on this clonotype: Germline and junction disagree at one end, which may indicate a read error. The V call is TRBV20-1, the J call TRBJ2-3; tentative D call: TRBD2 (6 bases). Germline CDR1 DFQATT, CDR2 SNEGSKA (reference sequence). CDR3 length equals 16 residues. This chain's CDR3 is CIARAPSGLGTDTQYF. CDR3 coding DNA: TGCATTGCTAGAGCTCCCTCGGGACTTGGCACAGATACGCAATATTTT.

The genes are TRBV20-1 and TRBJ2-3; no clear D. The CDR3 is 16 residues long. V gave up 1 base and J gave up 4 bases, with 18 bases separating them. Germline-derived CDR1 and CDR2 are DFQATT and SNEGSKA (reference sequence). CDR3: CSARGDPDPPPDTQYF. In nucleotides, the CDR3 is TGCAGTGCTAGAGGGGATCCAGACCCACCCCCAGATACGCAGTATTTT.

This clonotype appeared once. An end of the junction does not agree with germline; a read error may underlie this. The gene calls are TRBV24-1 and TRBJ2-2; D may be TRBD2 (5 bases). This CDR3 is 13 amino acids long. The germline CDR1 and CDR2 sequences are KGHDR and SFDVKD. CDR3 amino acids: CATGLLNTGEQFF. In DNA form, the CDR3 reads TGTGCCACCGGACTCTTAAACACCGGGGAGCAGTTTTTT.

The V and J genes are TRBV20-1 and TRBJ1-5, with D unclear. Trimming pared 0 bases from V and 9 bases from J, leaving 18 bases between. CDR3 length equals 15 residues. Germline V gene sequence: CDR1 DFQATT, CDR2 SNEGSKA (reference sequence). The CDR3, as DNA: TGCAGTGCTAGAGATGTCCAGGAGGCTGTAAGGCCCCAGCATTTT. Protein: CSARDVQEAVRPQHF.

This clonotype was observed at least ten times. The genes are TRBV20-1 and TRBJ2-1, with 8 positions matching TRBD2. After removal of 3 bases from V and 7 bases from J, the junction contained 17 bases not matched to a gene. CDR3 size: 17 residues. The germline CDR1 and CDR2 sequences are DFQATT and SNEGSKA (reference sequence). Here the CDR3 DNA reads TGCAGTGCTAGGTCGCGGGAGGCTTCCTGGTTGAGTAATGAGCAGTTCTTC. Its translation is CSARSREASWLSNEQFF.

The chain carries TRBV6-5 and TRBJ2-6; D possibly uses TRBD1 or TRBD2 (6 bases each). Trimming cost V 4 bases and J 14 bases, with 27 bases left between them. Germline V gene lookup returns CDR1 MNHEY and CDR2 SVGAGI. The CDR3 sequence is 17 residues long. CDR3 bases: TGTGCCAGCAGTTTCGGGACTGGGGGCTCTGGGGTCAGCATCCTGACTTTC. Its protein is CASSFGTGGSGVSILTF.